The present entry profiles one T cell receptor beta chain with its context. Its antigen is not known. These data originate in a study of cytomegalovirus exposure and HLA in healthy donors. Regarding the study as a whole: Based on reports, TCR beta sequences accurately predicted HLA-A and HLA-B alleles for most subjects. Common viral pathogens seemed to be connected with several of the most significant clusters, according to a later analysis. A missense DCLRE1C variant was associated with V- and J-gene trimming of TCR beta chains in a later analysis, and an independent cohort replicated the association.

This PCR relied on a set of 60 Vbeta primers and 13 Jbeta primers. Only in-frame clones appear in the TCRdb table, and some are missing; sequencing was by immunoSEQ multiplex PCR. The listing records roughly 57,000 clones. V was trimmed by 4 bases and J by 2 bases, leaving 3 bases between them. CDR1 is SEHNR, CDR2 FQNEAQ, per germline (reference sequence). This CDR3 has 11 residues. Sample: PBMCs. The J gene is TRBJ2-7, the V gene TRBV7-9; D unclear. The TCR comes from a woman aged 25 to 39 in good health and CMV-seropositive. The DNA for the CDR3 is TGTGCCAGCAGCTCCGCCTACGAGCAGTACTTC. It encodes CASSSAYEQYF.